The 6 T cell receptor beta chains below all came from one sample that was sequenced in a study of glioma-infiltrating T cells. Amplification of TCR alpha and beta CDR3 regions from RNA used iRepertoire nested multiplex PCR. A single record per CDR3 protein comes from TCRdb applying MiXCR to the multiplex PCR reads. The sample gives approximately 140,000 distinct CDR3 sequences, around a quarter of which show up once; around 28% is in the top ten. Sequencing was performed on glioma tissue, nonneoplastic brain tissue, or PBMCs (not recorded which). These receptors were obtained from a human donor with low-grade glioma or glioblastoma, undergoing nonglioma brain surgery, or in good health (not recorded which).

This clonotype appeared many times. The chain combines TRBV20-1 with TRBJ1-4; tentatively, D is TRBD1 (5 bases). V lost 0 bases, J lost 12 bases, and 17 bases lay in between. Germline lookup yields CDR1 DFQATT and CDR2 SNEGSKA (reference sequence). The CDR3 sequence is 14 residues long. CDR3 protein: CSARDQSGILELFF. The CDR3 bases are TGCAGTGCTAGAGATCAATCAGGGATTTTAGAACTGTTTTTT.

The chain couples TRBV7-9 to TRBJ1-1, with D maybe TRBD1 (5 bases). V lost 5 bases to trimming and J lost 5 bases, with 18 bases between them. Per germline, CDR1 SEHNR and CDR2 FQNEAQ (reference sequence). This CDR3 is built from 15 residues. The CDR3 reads CASSPRGGTSTEAFF. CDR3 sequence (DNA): TGTGCCAGCAGCCCTCGGGGCGGAACTTCGACTGAAGCTTTCTTT.

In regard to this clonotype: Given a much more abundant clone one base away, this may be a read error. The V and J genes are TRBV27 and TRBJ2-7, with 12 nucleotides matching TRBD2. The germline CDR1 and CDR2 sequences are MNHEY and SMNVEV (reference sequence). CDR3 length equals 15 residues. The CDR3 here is CARSLTSGSSYEQYV. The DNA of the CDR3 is TGTGCCAGAAGTTTGACTAGCGGGAGCTCCTACGAGCAGTACGTC.

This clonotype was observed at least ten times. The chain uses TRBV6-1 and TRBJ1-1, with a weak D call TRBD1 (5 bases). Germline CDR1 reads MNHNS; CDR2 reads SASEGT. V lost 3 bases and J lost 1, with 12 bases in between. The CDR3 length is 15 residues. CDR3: CASSEAGTANTEAFF. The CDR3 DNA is TGTGCCAGCAGTGAGGCCGGGACGGCGAACACTGAAGCTTTCTTT.

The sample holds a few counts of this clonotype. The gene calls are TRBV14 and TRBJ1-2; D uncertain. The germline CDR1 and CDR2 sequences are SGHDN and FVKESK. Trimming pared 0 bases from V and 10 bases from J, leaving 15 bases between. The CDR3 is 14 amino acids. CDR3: CASSQDNVVVTYTF. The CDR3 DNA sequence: TGTGCCAGCAGCCAAGACAACGTTGTAGTTACCTACACCTTC.

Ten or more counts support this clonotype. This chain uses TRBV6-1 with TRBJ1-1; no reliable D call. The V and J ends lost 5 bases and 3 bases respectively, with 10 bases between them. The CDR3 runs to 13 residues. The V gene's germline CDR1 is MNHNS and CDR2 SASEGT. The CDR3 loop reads CASSLEPDTEAFF. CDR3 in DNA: TGTGCCAGCAGTTTAGAACCGGACACTGAAGCTTTCTTT.